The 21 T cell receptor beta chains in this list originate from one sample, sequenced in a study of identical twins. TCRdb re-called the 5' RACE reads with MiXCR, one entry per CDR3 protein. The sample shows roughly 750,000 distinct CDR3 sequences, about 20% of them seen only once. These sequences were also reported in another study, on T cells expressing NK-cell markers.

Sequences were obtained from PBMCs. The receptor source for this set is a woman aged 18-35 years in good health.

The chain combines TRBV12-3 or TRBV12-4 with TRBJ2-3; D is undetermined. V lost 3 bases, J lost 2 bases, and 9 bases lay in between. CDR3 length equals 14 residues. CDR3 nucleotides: TGTGCCAGCAGTTTGCTGCATCACACAGATACGCAGTATTTT. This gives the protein CASSLLHHTDTQYF.

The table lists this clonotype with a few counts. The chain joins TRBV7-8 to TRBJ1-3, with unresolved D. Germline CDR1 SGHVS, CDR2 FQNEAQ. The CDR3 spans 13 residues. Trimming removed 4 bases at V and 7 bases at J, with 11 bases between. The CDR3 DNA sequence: TGTGCCAGCAGCTACGACGGCGGCAACACCATATATTTT. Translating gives CASSYDGGNTIYF.

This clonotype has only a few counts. The CDR3 reads CASSQEGPRTDTQYF. The CDR3, as DNA: TGCGCCAGCAGCCAGGAAGGACCACGCACAGATACGCAGTATTTT. The V and J genes are TRBV4-1 and TRBJ2-3, with D unclear. The V gene's germline CDR1 is MGHRA and CDR2 YSYEKL. The ends were cut back, 3 bases at V and 1 base at J, with 11 bases in the middle. The CDR3 is 15 residues long.

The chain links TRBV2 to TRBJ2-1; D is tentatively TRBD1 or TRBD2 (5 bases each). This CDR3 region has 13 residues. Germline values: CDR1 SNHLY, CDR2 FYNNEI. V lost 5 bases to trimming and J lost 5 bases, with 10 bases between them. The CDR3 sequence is CASSWDLHNEQFF. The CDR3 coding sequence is TGTGCCAGCAGTTGGGACCTCCACAATGAGCAGTTCTTC.

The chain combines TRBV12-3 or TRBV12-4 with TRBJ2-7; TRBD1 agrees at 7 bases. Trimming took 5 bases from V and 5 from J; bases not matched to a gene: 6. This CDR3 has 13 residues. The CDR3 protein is CASSNIQGNEQYF. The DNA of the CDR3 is TGTGCCAGCAGTAATATACAGGGGAACGAGCAGTACTTC.

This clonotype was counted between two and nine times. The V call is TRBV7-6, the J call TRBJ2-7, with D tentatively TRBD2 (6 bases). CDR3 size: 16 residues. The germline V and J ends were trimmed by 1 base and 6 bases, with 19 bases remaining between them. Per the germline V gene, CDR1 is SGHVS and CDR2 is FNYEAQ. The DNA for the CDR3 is TGTGCCAGCAGCTTAGATATGGGTAGCGGCCTACGCGAGCAGTACTTC. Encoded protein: CASSLDMGSGLREQYF.

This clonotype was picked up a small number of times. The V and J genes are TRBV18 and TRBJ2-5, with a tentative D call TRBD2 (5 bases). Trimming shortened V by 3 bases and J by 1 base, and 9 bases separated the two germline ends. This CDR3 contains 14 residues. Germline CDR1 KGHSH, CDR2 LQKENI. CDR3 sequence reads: CASSPQLGQETQYF. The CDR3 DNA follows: TGTGCCAGCTCACCGCAACTAGGCCAAGAGACCCAGTACTTC.

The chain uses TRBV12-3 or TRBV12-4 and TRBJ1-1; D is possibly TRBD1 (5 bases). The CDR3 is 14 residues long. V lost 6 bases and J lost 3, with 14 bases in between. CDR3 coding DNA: TGTGCCAGCAGGCGGGGGGGTTGGGACACTGAAGCTTTCTTT. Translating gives CASRRGGWDTEAFF.

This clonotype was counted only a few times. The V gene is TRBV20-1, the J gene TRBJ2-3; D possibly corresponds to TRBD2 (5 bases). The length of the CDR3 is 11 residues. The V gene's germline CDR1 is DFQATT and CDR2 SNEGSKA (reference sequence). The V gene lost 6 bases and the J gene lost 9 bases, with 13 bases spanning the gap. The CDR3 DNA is TGCAGTGCCGGGGTTTCGTCGACGCAGTATTTT. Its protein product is CSAGVSSTQYF.

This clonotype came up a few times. CDR3 nucleotide sequence: TGTGCCATCTCACACCCTCAAAGCGGGAAAAACAATGAGCAGTTCTTC. As protein: CAISHPQSGKNNEQFF. The chain combines TRBV12-3 or TRBV12-4 with TRBJ2-1; TRBD2 agrees at 7 bases. CDR3 length: 16 amino acids. The ends lost 10 bases at V and 5 bases at J; junction bases unmatched: 17.

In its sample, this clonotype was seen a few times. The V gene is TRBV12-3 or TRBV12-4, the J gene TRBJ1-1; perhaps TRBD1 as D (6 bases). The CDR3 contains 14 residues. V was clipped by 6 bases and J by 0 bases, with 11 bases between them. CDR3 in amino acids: CASRYRVLNTEAFF. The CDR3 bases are TGTGCCAGCAGATACAGGGTCCTGAACACTGAAGCTTTCTTT.

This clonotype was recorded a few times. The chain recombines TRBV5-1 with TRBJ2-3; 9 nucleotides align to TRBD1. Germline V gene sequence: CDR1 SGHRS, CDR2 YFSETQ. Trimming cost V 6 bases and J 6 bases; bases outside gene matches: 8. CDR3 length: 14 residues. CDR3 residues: CASKSQGTGDTQYF. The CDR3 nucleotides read TGCGCCAGCAAGTCTCAGGGGACAGGGGATACGCAGTATTTT.

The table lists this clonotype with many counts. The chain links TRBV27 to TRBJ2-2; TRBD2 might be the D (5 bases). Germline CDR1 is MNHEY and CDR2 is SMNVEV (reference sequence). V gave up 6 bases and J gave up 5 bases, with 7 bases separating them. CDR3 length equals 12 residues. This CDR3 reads CASRRETGELFF. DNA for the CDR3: TGTGCCAGCAGGAGGGAAACCGGGGAGCTGTTTTTT.

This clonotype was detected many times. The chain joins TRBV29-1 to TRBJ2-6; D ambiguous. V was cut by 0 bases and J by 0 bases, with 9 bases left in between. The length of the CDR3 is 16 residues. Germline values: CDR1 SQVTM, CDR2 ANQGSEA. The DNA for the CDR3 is TGCAGCGTTGAAGATCGGAGACCCTCTGGGGCCAACGTCCTGACTTTC. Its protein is CSVEDRRPSGANVLTF.

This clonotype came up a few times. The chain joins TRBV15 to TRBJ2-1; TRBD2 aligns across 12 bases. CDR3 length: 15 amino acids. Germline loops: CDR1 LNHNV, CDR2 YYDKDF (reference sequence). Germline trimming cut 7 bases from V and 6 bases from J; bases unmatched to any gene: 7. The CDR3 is CATNHRLAGVNEQFF. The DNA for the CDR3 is TGTGCCACCAATCATAGACTAGCGGGGGTCAATGAGCAGTTCTTC.

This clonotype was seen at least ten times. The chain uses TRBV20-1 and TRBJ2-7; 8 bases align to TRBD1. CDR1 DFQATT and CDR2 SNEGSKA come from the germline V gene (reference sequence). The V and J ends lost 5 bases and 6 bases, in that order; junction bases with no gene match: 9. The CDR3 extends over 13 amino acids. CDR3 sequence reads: CSACQDRASEQYF. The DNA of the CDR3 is TGCAGTGCTTGCCAGGACAGGGCGTCCGAGCAGTACTTC.

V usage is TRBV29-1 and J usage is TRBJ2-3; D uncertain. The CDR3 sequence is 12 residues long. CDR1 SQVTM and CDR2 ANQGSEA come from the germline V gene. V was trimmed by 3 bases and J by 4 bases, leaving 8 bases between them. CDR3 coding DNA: TGCAGCGTTGACCGGACCCCAGATACGCAGTATTTT. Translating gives CSVDRTPDTQYF.

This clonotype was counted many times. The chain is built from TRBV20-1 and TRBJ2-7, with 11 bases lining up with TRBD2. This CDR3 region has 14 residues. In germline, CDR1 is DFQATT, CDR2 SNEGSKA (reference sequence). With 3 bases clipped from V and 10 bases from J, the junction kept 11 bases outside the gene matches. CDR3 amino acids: CSASTTSGGNSQYF. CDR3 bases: TGCAGTGCTAGTACCACTAGCGGGGGAAATTCACAGTACTTC.

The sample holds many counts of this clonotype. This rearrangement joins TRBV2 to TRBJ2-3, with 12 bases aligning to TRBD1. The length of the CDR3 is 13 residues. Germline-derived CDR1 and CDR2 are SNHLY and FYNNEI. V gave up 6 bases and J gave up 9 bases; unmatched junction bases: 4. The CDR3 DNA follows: TGTGCCAGCAGCCCCGGGACAGGGGGCACGCAGTATTTT. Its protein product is CASSPGTGGTQYF.

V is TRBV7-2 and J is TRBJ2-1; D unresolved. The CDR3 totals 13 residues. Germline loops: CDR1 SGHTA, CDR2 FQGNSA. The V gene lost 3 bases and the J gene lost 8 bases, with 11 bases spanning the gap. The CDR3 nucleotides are TGTGCCAGCAGCTTGCCTAGGTTCCATGAGCAGTTCTTC. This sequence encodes CASSLPRFHEQFF.

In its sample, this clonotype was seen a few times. The chain's CDR3 is CASSLAPVGNTIYF. CDR3 bases: TGTGCCAGCAGTTTAGCGCCGGTAGGAAACACCATATATTTT. The gene calls are TRBV12-3 or TRBV12-4 and TRBJ1-3, with D hard to call. CDR3 size: 14 residues. Between the trimmed V and J ends, which lost 0 bases and 4 bases, there was a span of 7 bases.